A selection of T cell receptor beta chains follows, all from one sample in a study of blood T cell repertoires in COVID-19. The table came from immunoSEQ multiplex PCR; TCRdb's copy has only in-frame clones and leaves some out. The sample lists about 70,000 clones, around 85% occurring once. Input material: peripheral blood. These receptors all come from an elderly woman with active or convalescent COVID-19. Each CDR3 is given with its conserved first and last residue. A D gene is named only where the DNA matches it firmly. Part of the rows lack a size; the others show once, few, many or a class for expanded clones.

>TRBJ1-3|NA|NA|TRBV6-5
CASPDTPGDTIYF
TGTGCCAGCCCAGACACCCCGGGAGACACCATATATTTT
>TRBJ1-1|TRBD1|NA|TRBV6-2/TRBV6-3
CASSYARGQGATEAFF
TGTGCCAGCAGTTACGCCAGGGGACAGGGGGCCACTGAAGCTTTCTTT
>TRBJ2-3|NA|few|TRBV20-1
CSAPSTDTQYF
TGCAGTGCTCCCTCCACAGATACGCAGTATTTT
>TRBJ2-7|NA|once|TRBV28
CASSRSVGGAISEQYF
TGTGCCAGCAGTCGGTCGGTTGGGGGGGCGATTTCCGAGCAGTACTTC
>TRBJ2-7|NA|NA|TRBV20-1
CSASPMGGTGSYEQYF
TGCAGTGCTAGTCCCATGGGCGGGACCGGTTCCTACGAGCAGTACTTC
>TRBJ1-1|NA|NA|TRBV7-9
CASSPGTEAFF
TGTGCCAGCAGCCCAGGGACTGAAGCTTTCTTT
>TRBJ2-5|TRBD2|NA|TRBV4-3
CASSRASGLAGGGQETQYF
TGCGCCAGCAGCCGAGCAAGCGGACTAGCGGGGGGGGGCCAAGAGACCCAGTACTTC
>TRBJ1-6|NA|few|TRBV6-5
CASSYVAGGDSPLHF
TGTGCCAGCAGTTACGTCGCCGGGGGGGATTCACCCCTCCACTTT
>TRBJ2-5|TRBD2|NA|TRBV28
CASSPRLAGFQETQYF
TGTGCCAGCAGTCCAAGACTAGCGGGATTCCAAGAGACCCAGTACTTC
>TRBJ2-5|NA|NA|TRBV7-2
CASSLYPRGTQYF
TGTGCCAGCAGCTTGTATCCGCGCGGGACCCAGTACTTC
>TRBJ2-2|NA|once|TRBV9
CASSFPGTPNTGELFF
TGTGCCAGCAGCTTCCCCGGGACACCCAACACCGGGGAGCTGTTTTTT
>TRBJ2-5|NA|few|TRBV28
CASGDGAGTQYF
TGTGCCAGCGGGGATGGGGCCGGGACCCAGTACTTC
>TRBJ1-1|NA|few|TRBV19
CASSIGQLNTEAFF
TGTGCCAGTAGTATTGGACAGCTTAACACTGAAGCTTTCTTT
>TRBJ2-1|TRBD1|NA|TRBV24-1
CATSTTGGLGNEQFF
TGTGCCACCAGTACAACAGGGGGCTTGGGGAATGAGCAGTTCTTC
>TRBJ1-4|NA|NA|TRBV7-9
CASSLGPSATNEKLFF
TGTGCCAGCAGCTTAGGTCCCAGTGCAACTAATGAAAAACTGTTTTTT
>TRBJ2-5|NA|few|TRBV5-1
CASSLVAETQYF
TGCGCCAGCAGCTTGGTTGCGGAGACCCAGTACTTC
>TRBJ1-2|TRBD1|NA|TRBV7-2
CASSSRGTGVGYGYTF
TGTGCCAGCAGCTCAAGAGGGACAGGGGTGGGCTATGGCTACACCTTC
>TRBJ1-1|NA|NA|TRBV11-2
CASSLGGYADRAFF
TGTGCCAGCAGCTTAGGAGGATACGCTGATCGGGCTTTCTTT
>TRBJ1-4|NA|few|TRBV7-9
CASSPGGGSDEKLFF
TGTGCCAGCAGCCCCGGGGGAGGGTCGGATGAAAAACTGTTTTTT
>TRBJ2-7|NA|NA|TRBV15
CATFDRIFYEQYF
TGTGCCACCTTCGACAGGATCTTCTACGAGCAGTACTTC
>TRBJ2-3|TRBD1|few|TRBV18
CASSPGTGRTDTQYF
TGTGCCAGCTCACCGGGGACAGGGAGAACAGATACGCAGTATTTT
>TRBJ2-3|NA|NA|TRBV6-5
CASSYGPGDSTDTQYF
TGTGCCAGCAGTTACGGGCCAGGGGATAGTACAGATACGCAGTATTTT
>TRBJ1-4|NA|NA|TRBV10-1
CASSEGTTEKLFF
TGCGCCAGCAGTGAGGGGACAACCGAAAAACTGTTTTTT
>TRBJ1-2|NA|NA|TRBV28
CASSPPGGLYNYGYTF
TGTGCCAGCAGTCCCCCCGGGGGGCTCTATAACTATGGCTACACCTTC
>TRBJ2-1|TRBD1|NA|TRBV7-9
CASSRYRGNVNEQFF
TGTGCCAGCAGCCGTTACAGGGGGAACGTTAATGAGCAGTTCTTC
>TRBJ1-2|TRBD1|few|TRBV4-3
CASSQAGQNYGYTF
TGCGCCAGCAGCCAAGCGGGACAGAACTATGGCTACACCTTC